This TCR beta chain was profiled in a study of blood T cell repertoires in COVID-19. All enrollees were roughly 18 to 100 years old and from some 24 US areas. Participants were placed into cohorts based on the clinical history they reported. Cohort 3 donors were reported recovered after two negative PCRs, clearance, or symptom resolution. Per the study methods: Nucleated cell counts were estimated from reference gene primer amplification. TCRdb's copy holds only in-frame clones and misses some; the assay was immunoSEQ multiplex PCR. V and J calls and clone size come straight from that table; D and trimming were deduced from the DNA. The data show 150,000 to 200,000 clones, around 81% seen once. The CDR3 has 16 amino acids. CDR1 MNHNY and CDR2 SVGAGI come from the germline V gene (reference sequence). V shed 0 bases and J 5 bases; nucleotides not matched to a gene: 5.

Sequenced sample: PBMCs or T cells enriched from blood (not recorded which). The receptor's source is a man aged 40-49 years who had recovered from COVID-19. The chain is built from TRBV6-6 and TRBJ2-2; 8 bases map to TRBD2. CDR3 region: CASSYSSGGHTGELFF. The CDR3 DNA sequence: TGTGCCAGCAGTTACTCGTCGGGGGGGCATACCGGGGAGCTGTTTTTT.